This T cell receptor beta chain was identified during a study of T cell responses to AZD1222 COVID-19 vaccine. Background on the study: Second doses that came at about 4 or about 12 weeks were put together. Overall study findings and caveats: Most donors were white British and more were female, and clonal diversity was possibly underestimated. Spike-specific TCRs gained breadth and depth after people received two AZD1222 doses. Targeting of unmutated variant regions was reportedly seen in nearly half of spike-specific TCRs.

As concerns this clone: Its target is not known.

CDR3 length: 13 residues. Germline V gives CDR1 SGHNT, CDR2 YENEEA. Trimming left V 4 bases short and J 7 bases short, with 11 bases between. Here immunoSEQ multiplex PCR was the method, and the copy in TCRdb shows in-frame clones only, minus some. The table records roughly 130,000 clones, 75% to 95% of them present only once. The source material was peripheral blood, sampled on day 0 of AZD1222 vaccination. This clonotype originated in an adult in good health. The chain carries TRBV11-3 and TRBJ2-1; maybe TRBD2 (6 bases). CDR3 in amino acids: CASSSRTTNEQFF. The DNA of the CDR3 is TGTGCCAGCAGCTCGAGGACTACTAATGAGCAGTTCTTC.